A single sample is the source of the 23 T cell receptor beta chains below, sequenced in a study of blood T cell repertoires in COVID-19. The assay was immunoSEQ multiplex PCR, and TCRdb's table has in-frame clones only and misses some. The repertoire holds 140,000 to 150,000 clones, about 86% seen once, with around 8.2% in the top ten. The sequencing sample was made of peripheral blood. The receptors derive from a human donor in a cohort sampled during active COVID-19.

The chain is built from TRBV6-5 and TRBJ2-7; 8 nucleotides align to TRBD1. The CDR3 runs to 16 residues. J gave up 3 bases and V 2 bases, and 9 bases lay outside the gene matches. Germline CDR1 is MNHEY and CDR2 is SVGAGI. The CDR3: CASSYRGTGNYYEQYF. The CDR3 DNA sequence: TGTGCCAGCAGTTACAGGGGGACAGGTAACTACTACGAGCAGTACTTC.

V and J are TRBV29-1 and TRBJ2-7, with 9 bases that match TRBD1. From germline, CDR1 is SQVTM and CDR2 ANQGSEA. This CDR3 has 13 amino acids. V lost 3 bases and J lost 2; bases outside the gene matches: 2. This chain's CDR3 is CSVEGTGPYEQYF. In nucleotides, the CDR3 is TGCAGCGTTGAGGGGACAGGGCCCTACGAGCAGTACTTC.

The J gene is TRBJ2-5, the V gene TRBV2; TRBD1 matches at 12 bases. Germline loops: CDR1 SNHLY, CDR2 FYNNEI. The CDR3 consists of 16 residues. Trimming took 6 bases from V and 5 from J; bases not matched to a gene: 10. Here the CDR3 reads CASRPGQGASTETQYF. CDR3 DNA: TGTGCCAGCAGACCGGGACAGGGGGCTTCGACGGAGACCCAGTACTTC.

The CDR3 coding sequence is TGTGCCAGCAGCTTAGCTTTGTCTAGCACCTACGAGCAGTACTTC. This sequence encodes CASSLALSSTYEQYF. The rearrangement joins TRBV11-1 to TRBJ2-7, with D possibly matching TRBD2 (5 bases). V was trimmed by 0 bases and J by 2 bases, leaving 11 bases between them. The CDR3 length is 15 residues. Germline CDR1 is SGHAT and CDR2 is FQDESV (reference sequence).

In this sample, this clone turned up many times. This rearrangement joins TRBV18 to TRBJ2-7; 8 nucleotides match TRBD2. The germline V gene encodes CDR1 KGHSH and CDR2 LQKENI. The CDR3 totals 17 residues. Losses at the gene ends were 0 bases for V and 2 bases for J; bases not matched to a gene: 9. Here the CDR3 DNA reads TGTGCCAGCTCACCACCCGGGCGGAGCGGGGGTGCCTACGAGCAGTACTTC. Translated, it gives CASSPPGRSGGAYEQYF.

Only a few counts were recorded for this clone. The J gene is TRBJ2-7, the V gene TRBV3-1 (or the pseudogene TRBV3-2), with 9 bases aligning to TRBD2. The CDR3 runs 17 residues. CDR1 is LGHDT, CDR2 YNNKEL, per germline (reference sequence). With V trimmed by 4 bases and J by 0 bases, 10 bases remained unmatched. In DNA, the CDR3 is TGTGCCAGCAGCCCAATCCTGACTAGCGGAGGCTCCTACGAGCAGTACTTC. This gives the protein CASSPILTSGGSYEQYF.

CDR3 sequence (DNA): TGTGCCAGCCGGGGTCGAAGACGGGACTACGAGCAGTACTTC. Translation: CASRGRRRDYEQYF. The chain has TRBV28 and TRBJ2-7, with D possibly TRBD2 on 5 matching bases. Deletions cut 8 bases from V and 3 bases from J, with 17 bases between. Germline values: CDR1 MDHEN, CDR2 SYDVKM. The CDR3 length is 14 residues.

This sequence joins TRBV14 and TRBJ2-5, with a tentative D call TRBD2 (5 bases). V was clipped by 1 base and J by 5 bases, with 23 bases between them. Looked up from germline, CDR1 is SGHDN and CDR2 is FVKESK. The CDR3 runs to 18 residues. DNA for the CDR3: TGTGCCAGCAGCCAAGGCGGGCCCCGTACCCGACCGGGGGAGACCCAGTACTTC. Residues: CASSQGGPRTRPGETQYF.

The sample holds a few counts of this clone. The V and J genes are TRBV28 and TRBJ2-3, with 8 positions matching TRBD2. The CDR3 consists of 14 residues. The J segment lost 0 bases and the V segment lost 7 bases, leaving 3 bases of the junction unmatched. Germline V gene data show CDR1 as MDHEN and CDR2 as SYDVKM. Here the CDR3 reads CASMPSGSTDTQYF. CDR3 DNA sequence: TGTGCCAGCATGCCTAGCGGGAGCACAGATACGCAGTATTTT.

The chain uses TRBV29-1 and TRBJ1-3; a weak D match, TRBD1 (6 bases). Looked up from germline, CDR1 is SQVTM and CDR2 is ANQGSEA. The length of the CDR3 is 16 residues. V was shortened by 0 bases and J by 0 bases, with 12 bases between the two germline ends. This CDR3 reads CSVEDEGRGSGNTIYF. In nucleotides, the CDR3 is TGCAGCGTTGAAGACGAGGGCAGGGGCTCTGGAAACACCATATATTTT.

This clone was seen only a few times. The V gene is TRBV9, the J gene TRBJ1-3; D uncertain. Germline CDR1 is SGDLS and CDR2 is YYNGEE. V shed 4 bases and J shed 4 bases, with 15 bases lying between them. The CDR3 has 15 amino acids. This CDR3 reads CASSPRHRGGNTIYF. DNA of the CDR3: TGTGCCAGCAGCCCCAGACACCGTGGAGGAAACACCATATATTTT.

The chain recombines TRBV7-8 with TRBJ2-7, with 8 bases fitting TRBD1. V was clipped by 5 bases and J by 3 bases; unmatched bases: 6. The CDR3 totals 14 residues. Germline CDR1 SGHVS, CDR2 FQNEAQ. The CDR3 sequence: CASSRTDRGYEQYF. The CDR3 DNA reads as TGTGCCAGCAGCCGTACTGACAGGGGCTACGAGCAGTACTTC. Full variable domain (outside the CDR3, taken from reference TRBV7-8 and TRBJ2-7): GAGVSQSPRYKVAKRGQDVALRCDPISGHVSLFWYQQALGQGPEFLTYFQNEAQLDKSGLPSDRFFAERPEGSVSTLKIQRTQQEDSAVYLCASSRTDRGYEQYFGPGTRLTVT.

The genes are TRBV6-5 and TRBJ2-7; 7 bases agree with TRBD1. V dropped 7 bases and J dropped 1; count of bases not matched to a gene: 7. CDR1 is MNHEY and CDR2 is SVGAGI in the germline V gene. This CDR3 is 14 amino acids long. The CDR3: CASKGDRASYEQYF. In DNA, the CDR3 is TGTGCCAGCAAGGGAGACAGGGCTTCCTACGAGCAGTACTTC.

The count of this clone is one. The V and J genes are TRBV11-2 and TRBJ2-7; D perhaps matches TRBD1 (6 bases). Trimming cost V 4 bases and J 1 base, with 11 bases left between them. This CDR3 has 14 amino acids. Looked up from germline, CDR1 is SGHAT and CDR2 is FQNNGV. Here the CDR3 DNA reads TGTGCCAGCAGCTCTACACAGGGTTCCTACGAGCAGTACTTC. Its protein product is CASSSTQGSYEQYF.

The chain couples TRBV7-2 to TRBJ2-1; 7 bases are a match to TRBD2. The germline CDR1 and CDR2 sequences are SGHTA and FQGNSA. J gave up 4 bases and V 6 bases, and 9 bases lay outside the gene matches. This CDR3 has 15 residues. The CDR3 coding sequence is TGTGCCAGCAGACCCCAGACTAGCCGATACAATGAGCAGTTCTTC. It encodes CASRPQTSRYNEQFF.

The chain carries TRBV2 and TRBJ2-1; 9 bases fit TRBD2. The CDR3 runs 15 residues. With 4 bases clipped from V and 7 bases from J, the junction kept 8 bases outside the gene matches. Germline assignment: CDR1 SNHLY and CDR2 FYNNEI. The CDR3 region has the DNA TGTGCCAGCAGTGGGATAGCGGGAGTTAGGAATGAGCAGTTCTTC. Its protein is CASSGIAGVRNEQFF.

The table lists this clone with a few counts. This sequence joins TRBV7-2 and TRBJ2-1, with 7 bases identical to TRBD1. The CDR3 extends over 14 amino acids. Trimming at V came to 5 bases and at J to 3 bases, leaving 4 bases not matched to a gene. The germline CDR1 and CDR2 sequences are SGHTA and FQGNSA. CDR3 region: CASSPGQIYNEQFF. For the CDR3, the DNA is TGTGCCAGCAGCCCGGGACAGATCTACAATGAGCAGTTCTTC.

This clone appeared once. CDR3 nucleotides: TGTGCCAGCAGTTTAACTTATGGCTACACCTTC. Translated, it gives CASSLTYGYTF. The chain has TRBV12-3 or TRBV12-4 and TRBJ1-2; unclear D gene. Trimming removed 2 bases from V and 5 bases from J, with 3 bases in between. The CDR3 is 11 residues long.

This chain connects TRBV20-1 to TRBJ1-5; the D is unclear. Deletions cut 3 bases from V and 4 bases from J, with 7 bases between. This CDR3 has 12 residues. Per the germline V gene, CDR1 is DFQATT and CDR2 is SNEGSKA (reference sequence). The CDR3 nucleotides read TGCAGTGCTAGTATGACAAATCAGCCCCAGCATTTT. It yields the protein CSASMTNQPQHF.

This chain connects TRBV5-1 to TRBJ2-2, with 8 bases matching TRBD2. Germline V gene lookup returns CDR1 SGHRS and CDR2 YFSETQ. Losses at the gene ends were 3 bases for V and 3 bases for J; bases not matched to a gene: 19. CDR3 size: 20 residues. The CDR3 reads CASSSYGIPSGSVHTGELFF. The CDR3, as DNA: TGCGCCAGCAGCTCCTACGGGATCCCTAGCGGGTCCGTCCACACCGGGGAGCTGTTTTTT.

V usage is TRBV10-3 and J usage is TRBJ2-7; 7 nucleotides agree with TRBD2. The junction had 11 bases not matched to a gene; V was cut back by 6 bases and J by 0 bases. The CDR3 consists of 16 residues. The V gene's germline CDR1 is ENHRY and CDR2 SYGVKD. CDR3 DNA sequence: TGTGCCATCAGCTCAGTCCTAGCGGCTAGCTCCTACGAGCAGTACTTC. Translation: CAISSVLAASSYEQYF.

The chain's CDR3 is CASSLYLGGAFF. The CDR3 DNA is TGTGCCAGCAGCTTATACCTCGGGGGGGCTTTCTTT. The rearrangement joins TRBV7-9 to TRBJ1-1; TRBD1 is a possible D gene (5 bases). The CDR3 is made up of 12 amino acids. Per the germline V gene, CDR1 is SEHNR and CDR2 is FQNEAQ (reference sequence). V lost 2 bases, J lost 11 bases, and 12 bases lay in between.

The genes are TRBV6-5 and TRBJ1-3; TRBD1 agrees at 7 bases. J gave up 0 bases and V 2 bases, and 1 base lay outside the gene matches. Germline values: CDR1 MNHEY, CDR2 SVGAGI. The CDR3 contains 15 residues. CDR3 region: CASSYDRVSGNTIYF. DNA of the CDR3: TGTGCCAGCAGTTACGACAGGGTCTCTGGAAACACCATATATTTT.